Listed here are 28 T cell receptor beta chains from one sample, sequenced in a study of T cell responses to AZD1222 COVID-19 vaccine (dated by TCRdb to the early 2020s). Explained via the paper, the time point label denotes: baseline before first vaccination. Preparation of the library involved the immunoSEQ multiplex PCR assay. The immuneACCESS repertoire file appears here via TCRdb, limited to in-frame rearrangements. These files lack a portion of the clones; in checked studies, under half of the deficit traces to unresolved V genes, and the cause of the others is not known. The sample data list over 150,000 clones, and around 87% of these were observed just once. 2% to 3% of the sample is taken by the ten largest. The source was peripheral blood, collected on day 0 of AZD1222 vaccination. The receptors shown here come from an adult in good health.

The chain carries TRBV4-1 and TRBJ2-7; 12 nucleotides match TRBD2. The CDR3 has 15 residues. Germline V gene data show CDR1 as MGHRA and CDR2 as YSYEKL. J gave up 5 bases and V 0 bases, and 2 bases lay outside the gene matches. CDR3 nucleotides: TGCGCCAGCAGCCAAGAGTGGACTAGCGGGAACGAGCAGTACTTC. Protein: CASSQEWTSGNEQYF.

This chain uses TRBV19 with TRBJ2-7; the match to TRBD2 covers 8 bases. This CDR3 spans 15 amino acids. Germline values: CDR1 LNHDA, CDR2 SQIVND (reference sequence). J lost 2 bases, V lost 0 bases, and 3 bases had no gene match. The CDR3, as DNA: TGTGCCAGTAGTATAGATCAGCGGGGGCCCTACGAGCAGTACTTC. Its translation is CASSIDQRGPYEQYF.

This sequence joins TRBV7-3 and TRBJ1-1, with TRBD1 matching 10 bases. CDR1 is SGHTA, CDR2 FQGTGA, per germline. J gave up 8 bases and V 4 bases, and 4 bases lay outside the gene matches. The CDR3 contains 13 residues. This chain's CDR3 is CASSSDRGLEAFF. The CDR3 DNA reads TGTGCCAGCAGCTCCGACAGGGGGCTAGAAGCTTTCTTT. The full variable domain, with the rest looked up from reference TRBV7-3 and TRBJ1-1, is GAGVSQTPSNKVTEKGKYVELRCDPISGHTALYWYRQSLGQGPEFLIYFQGTGAADDSGLPNDRFFAVRPEGSVSTLKIQRTERGDSAVYLCASSSDRGLEAFFGQGTRLTVV.

CDR3 in amino acids: CASAQRAGLSYEQYF. For the CDR3, the DNA is TGTGCCAGCGCCCAAAGGGCAGGACTCTCCTACGAGCAGTACTTC. The chain carries TRBV27 and TRBJ2-7; TRBD2 might be the D (5 bases). The germline gives CDR1 MNHEY, CDR2 SMNVEV (reference sequence). V was trimmed by 8 bases and J by 0 bases, leaving 17 bases between them. This CDR3 is 15 amino acids long.

The rearrangement links TRBV5-6 to TRBJ2-1; the match to TRBD2 covers 8 bases. The CDR3 extends over 15 amino acids. CDR1 and CDR2 (germline): SGHDT, YYEEEE. V shed 4 bases and J 6 bases; nucleotides not matched to a gene: 9. The CDR3 sequence: CASSEKGTRPNEQFF. CDR3 DNA sequence: TGTGCCAGCAGCGAGAAGGGGACTAGGCCCAATGAGCAGTTCTTC.

V usage is TRBV30 and J usage is TRBJ1-1; no clear D gene. V was pared by 2 bases and J by 0 bases, with 1 base between. The CDR3 is 11 amino acids. CDR1 is GTSNPN, CDR2 SVGIG, per germline (reference sequence). CDR3 amino acids: CAWSMNTEAFF. The CDR3 DNA sequence: TGTGCCTGGAGTATGAACACTGAAGCTTTCTTT. The full variable domain, in which reference TRBV30 and TRBJ1-1 provide the parts outside the CDR3, is SQTIHQWPATLVQPVGSPLSLECTVEGTSNPNLYWYRQAAGRGLQLLFYSVGIGQISSEVPQNLSASRPQDRQFILSSKKLLLSDSGFYLCAWSMNTEAFFGQGTRLTVV.

The CDR3 protein is CATSPSGTEAFF. DNA of the CDR3: TGTGCCACCAGCCCTTCAGGCACTGAAGCTTTCTTT. V usage is TRBV15 and J usage is TRBJ1-1; the D is unclear. CDR1 and CDR2 from the germline V gene are LNHNV and YYDKDF (reference sequence). Trimming took 5 bases from V and 4 from J, leaving 8 bases between them. CDR3 length: 12 residues.

This chain uses TRBV19 with TRBJ1-1; D is undetermined. There are 13 residues in the CDR3. CDR1 is LNHDA, CDR2 SQIVND, per germline (reference sequence). Trimming took 1 base from V and 1 from J, leaving 4 bases between them. CDR3 nucleotides: TGTGCCAGTAGTATAGCGGAGAACACTGAAGCTTTCTTT. It encodes CASSIAENTEAFF. Looking up the rest from reference TRBV19 and TRBJ1-1 gives the full variable domain: DGGITQSPKYLFRKEGQNVTLSCEQNLNHDAMYWYRQDPGQGLRLIYYSQIVNDFQKGDIAEGYSVSREKKESFPLTVTSAQKNPTAFYLCASSIAENTEAFFGQGTRLTVV.

This clone was detected a few times. The rearrangement joins TRBV7-2 to TRBJ2-2; a possible D gene is TRBD2 (6 bases). The CDR3 covers 16 residues. V lost 1 base to trimming and J lost 1 base, with 10 bases between them. Germline V gives CDR1 SGHTA, CDR2 FQGNSA. DNA of the CDR3: TGTGCCAGCAGCTTAGTAAGGGGACTGAACACCGGGGAGCTGTTTTTT. Translating it yields CASSLVRGLNTGELFF. Looking up the rest from reference TRBV7-2 and TRBJ2-2 gives the full variable domain: GAGVSQSPSNKVTEKGKDVELRCDPISGHTALYWYRQSLGQGLEFLIYFQGNSAPDKSGLPSDRFSAERTGGSVSTLTIQRTQQEDSAVYLCASSLVRGLNTGELFFGEGSRLTVL.

The chain is built from TRBV19 and TRBJ2-7; D is unclear. Per the germline V gene, CDR1 is LNHDA and CDR2 is SQIVND (reference sequence). The V end lost 4 bases, the J end lost 2 bases, and 15 bases lay between the germline ends. The CDR3 spans 15 residues. CDR3 residues: CASSTVTTSPYEQYF. CDR3 in DNA: TGTGCCAGTAGTACGGTGACGACCTCTCCCTACGAGCAGTACTTC. The full variable domain, rest sourced from reference TRBV19 and TRBJ2-7, is DGGITQSPKYLFRKEGQNVTLSCEQNLNHDAMYWYRQDPGQGLRLIYYSQIVNDFQKGDIAEGYSVSREKKESFPLTVTSAQKNPTAFYLCASSTVTTSPYEQYFGPGTRLTVT.

The V gene is TRBV18, the J gene TRBJ1-1; no clear D. Germline values: CDR1 KGHSH, CDR2 LQKENI. The germline V and J ends were trimmed by 3 bases and 1 base, with 12 bases remaining between them. The CDR3 is made up of 15 amino acids. CDR3 residues: CASSPSGVRNTEAFF. The CDR3 bases are TGTGCCAGCTCACCTTCCGGGGTGAGGAACACTGAAGCTTTCTTT.

The chain uses TRBV7-9 and TRBJ2-6, with D possibly matching TRBD2 (6 bases). The germline gives CDR1 SEHNR, CDR2 FQNEAQ (reference sequence). This CDR3 contains 18 residues. Trimming stripped 5 bases from V and 0 bases from J, with 17 bases between. The CDR3 sequence is CASSLTGLFGSGANVLTF. CDR3 nucleotides: TGTGCCAGCAGCCTCACGGGACTTTTTGGCTCTGGGGCCAACGTCCTGACTTTC.

V and J are TRBV28 and TRBJ2-1, with 8 positions matching TRBD2. Trimming removed 6 bases from V and 4 bases from J; junction bases left unmatched: 8. CDR1 is MDHEN, CDR2 SYDVKM, per germline. CDR3 length: 15 amino acids. The CDR3: CASSASIAGYNEQFF. The CDR3 coding sequence is TGTGCCAGCAGCGCGTCAATAGCGGGGTACAATGAGCAGTTCTTC.

V usage is TRBV25-1 and J usage is TRBJ1-4, with 8 nucleotides matching TRBD1. CDR1 and CDR2 from the germline V gene are MGHDK and SYGVNS. CDR3 size: 14 residues. The V segment lost 8 bases and the J segment 8 bases; nucleotides outside the gene matches: 10. In DNA, the CDR3 is TGTGCCAGCTCAACAGGGGGGGTTGGGGAAAAACTGTTTTTT. It codes for CASSTGGVGEKLFF.

The chain links TRBV30 to TRBJ2-7; D unresolved. CDR1 GTSNPN and CDR2 SVGIG come from the germline V gene (reference sequence). This CDR3 comprises 13 residues. V lost 5 bases, J lost 7 bases, and 18 bases lay in between. The CDR3 region has the DNA TGTGCCTGGCAGACACGGGCTGGTGGGGAGCAGTACTTC. Translation gives CAWQTRAGGEQYF.

The chain combines TRBV5-1 with TRBJ2-1, with D possibly being TRBD1 (5 bases). V gave up 4 bases and J gave up 0 bases, with 11 bases separating them. CDR1 is SGHRS and CDR2 is YFSETQ in the germline V gene. The CDR3 runs to 15 residues. CDR3 residues: CASSLDSSSYNEQFF. DNA of the CDR3: TGCGCCAGCAGCCTTGACAGTAGCTCCTACAATGAGCAGTTCTTC.

The chain recombines TRBV28 with TRBJ2-6; D remains unclear. CDR3 size: 16 residues. Germline CDR1 is MDHEN and CDR2 is SYDVKM. The germline V and J ends were trimmed by 5 bases and 0 bases, with 11 bases remaining between them. CDR3: CASSPLDFSGANVLTF. Written as DNA, the CDR3 is TGTGCCAGCAGTCCCCTAGATTTCTCTGGGGCCAACGTCCTGACTTTC.

This clone was recorded once. The rearrangement uses TRBV5-4 and TRBJ1-1, with D possibly being TRBD1 (5 bases). CDR3 length: 13 residues. V was trimmed by 0 bases and J by 3 bases, leaving 6 bases between them. Germline V gene data show CDR1 as SGHNT and CDR2 as YYREEE (reference sequence). The CDR3 DNA reads TGTGCCAGCAGCTTGGGACAGTACACTGAAGCTTTCTTT. Residues: CASSLGQYTEAFF.

The CDR3 reads CASSYYTGLNTEAFF. The CDR3 bases are TGTGCCAGCAGCTATTATACCGGGCTGAACACTGAAGCTTTCTTT. J is TRBJ1-1 and V is TRBV7-9; D is unresolved. The germline V gene encodes CDR1 SEHNR and CDR2 FQNEAQ (reference sequence). The CDR3 is made up of 15 amino acids. Trimming left V 4 bases short and J 0 bases short, with 12 bases between.

The chain has TRBV3-1 (or the pseudogene TRBV3-2) and TRBJ1-4; 10 bases line up with TRBD1. Unmatched junction bases numbered 8, after V lost 11 bases and J lost 8 bases. The CDR3 runs to 13 residues. Germline V gives CDR1 LGHDT, CDR2 YNNKEL (reference sequence). The CDR3 coding sequence is TGTGCCGTCAGGGACAGGGGCGGGGAAAAACTGTTTTTT. As protein: CAVRDRGGEKLFF.

This chain joins TRBV10-3 and TRBJ1-1, with 8 bases matching TRBD1. V gave up 0 bases and J gave up 4 bases; unmatched junction bases: 4. This CDR3 contains 15 residues. Germline CDR1 and CDR2: ENHRY and SYGVKD. The CDR3 region is CAISESPGQGTEAFF. The CDR3 DNA is TGTGCCATCAGTGAGTCTCCTGGACAGGGCACTGAAGCTTTCTTT.

The rearrangement joins TRBV6-2 or TRBV6-3 to TRBJ2-1, with D unclear. Trimming took off 2 bases at V and 6 bases at J, with 8 bases between the two ends. The CDR3 has 13 residues. Germline CDR1 is MNHEY and CDR2 is SVGEGT. CDR3 amino acids: CASSYLGLNEQFF. The DNA of the CDR3 is TGTGCCAGCAGTTACCTCGGCCTCAATGAGCAGTTCTTC.

The chain carries TRBV19 and TRBJ1-2; maybe TRBD1 (5 bases). Germline CDR1 and CDR2: LNHDA and SQIVND (reference sequence). Trimming removed 6 bases at V and 4 bases at J, with 12 bases between. There are 13 residues in the CDR3. Here the CDR3 DNA reads TGTGCCAGTAGCCGGGACGGAGCCTATGGCTACACCTTC. This codes for CASSRDGAYGYTF. Drawing the rest from reference TRBV19 and TRBJ1-2, the complete variable domain is DGGITQSPKYLFRKEGQNVTLSCEQNLNHDAMYWYRQDPGQGLRLIYYSQIVNDFQKGDIAEGYSVSREKKESFPLTVTSAQKNPTAFYLCASSRDGAYGYTFGSGTRLTVV.

This clone was detected a few times. The V and J genes are TRBV28 and TRBJ2-7; 10 bases match TRBD2. Per the germline V gene, CDR1 is MDHEN and CDR2 is SYDVKM. The ends lost 8 bases at V and 1 base at J; junction bases unmatched: 11. This CDR3 contains 16 residues. CDR3 loop: CASSTSGRLHSYEQYF. The DNA of the CDR3 is TGTGCCAGCTCGACTAGCGGGCGTTTACATTCCTACGAGCAGTACTTC.

The chain recombines TRBV5-5 with TRBJ1-1, with 9 bases aligning to TRBD1. CDR1 and CDR2 (germline): SGHKS, YYEKEE (reference sequence). Germline trimming cut 4 bases from V and 3 bases from J; bases unmatched to any gene: 4. The CDR3 has 14 residues. CDR3 amino acids: CASSVGQGYTEAFF. CDR3 coding DNA: TGTGCCAGCAGCGTGGGACAGGGTTACACTGAAGCTTTCTTT.

The CDR3 protein is CSVKGLNTEAFF. CDR3 nucleotide sequence: TGCAGCGTTAAGGGGCTAAACACTGAAGCTTTCTTT. The V and J genes are TRBV29-1 and TRBJ1-1, with D perhaps TRBD1 (5 bases). Trimming removed 5 bases at V and 2 bases at J, with 9 bases between. CDR3 length: 12 residues. Germline CDR1 SQVTM, CDR2 ANQGSEA.

As concerns this clone: The junction departs from the called germline gene at one end, perhaps through a read error. This chain connects TRBV24-1 to TRBJ2-1, with D unclear. Germline loops: CDR1 KGHDR, CDR2 SFDVKD. The CDR3 runs 13 residues. In DNA, the CDR3 is TGTGCCACCGGTGATAGCTCCTACAATGAGCAGTTCTTC. Its protein product is CATGDSSYNEQFF.

V is TRBV5-1 and J is TRBJ2-3; no clear D. The CDR3 consists of 16 residues. Germline lookup yields CDR1 SGHRS and CDR2 YFSETQ. V was clipped by 0 bases and J by 3 bases, with 14 bases between them. The CDR3 here is CASSLGTTWSTDTQYF. CDR3 sequence (DNA): TGCGCCAGCAGCTTGGGGACCACCTGGTCAACAGATACGCAGTATTTT.